This T cell receptor beta chain was retrieved from a study of shared clonotypes between healthy human individuals. The study, taken as a whole, reports: Clonotypes shared by all four sorted-subset donors had higher generation probabilities than non-shared clonotypes.

V lost 3 bases to trimming and J lost 5 bases, with 7 bases between them. This CDR3 has 12 residues. From germline, CDR1 is MNHEY and CDR2 SVGAGI. CD45RA-negative memory and CD45RA+ naive subsets were split from the CD4+ cells. With respect to this clone: The antigen is not known. This CDR3 is also generated by other DNA sequences in the sample.

Replicate PCRs run on sorted subsets employed approximately 0.2 ug DNA, around 27,000 T cell genomes. Profiled with immunoSEQ multiplex PCR; TCRdb holds only in-frame clones, not every one. The sample includes about 1.5 million clones, 95% to 99% of them seen just once. Sample: naive CD4+ T cells sorted from blood. Subset here: CD45RA+ positively selected. This clonotype was sampled from a man aged 25 to 45 in good health. The chain combines TRBV6-5 with TRBJ1-1; no definite D call. CDR3 sequence: CASSYMGTEAFF. DNA of the CDR3: TGTGCCAGCAGTTATATGGGTACTGAAGCTTTCTTT.